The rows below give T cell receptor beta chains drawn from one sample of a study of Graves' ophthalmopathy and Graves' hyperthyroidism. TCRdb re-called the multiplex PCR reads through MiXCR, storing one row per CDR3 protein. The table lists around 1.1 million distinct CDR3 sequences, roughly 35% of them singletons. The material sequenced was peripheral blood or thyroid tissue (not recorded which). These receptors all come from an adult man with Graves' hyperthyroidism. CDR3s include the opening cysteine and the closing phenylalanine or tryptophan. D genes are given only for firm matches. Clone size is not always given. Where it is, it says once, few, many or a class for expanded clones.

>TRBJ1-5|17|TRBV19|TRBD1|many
TGTGCCAGTAGTACGGGACAGGGAAGGAGAAGCAATCAGCCCCAGCATTTT
CASSTGQGRRSNQPQHF
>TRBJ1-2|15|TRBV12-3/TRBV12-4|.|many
TGTGCCAGCAGTTTAATGGCCCTCCGGGGGCAAGGCTACACCTTC
CASSLMALRGQGYTF
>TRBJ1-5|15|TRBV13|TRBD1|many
TGTGCCAGCAGTCCCTGGACAGGGGGCAACCAGCCCCAGCATTTT
CASSPWTGGNQPQHF
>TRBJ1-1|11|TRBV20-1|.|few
TGCAGTGCAGCCGGTGGCCTAGAAGCTTTCTTT
CSAAGGLEAFF
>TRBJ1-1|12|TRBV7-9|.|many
TGTGCCAGCAGCTTGGGAAGGGTGGACGCTTTCTTT
CASSLGRVDAFF
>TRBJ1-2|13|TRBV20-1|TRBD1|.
TGCAGTGCGGCAGGGGGGGTAGACTATGGCTACACCTTC
CSAAGGVDYGYTF
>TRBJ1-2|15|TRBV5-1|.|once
TGCGCCAGCAGCTTGCGGGACGCCGGAGACTATGGCTACACCTTC
CASSLRDAGDYGYTF
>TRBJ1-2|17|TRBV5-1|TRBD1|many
TGCGCCAGCAGCCTCGATTGGAGGACAGGGCGGGATTATGGCTACACCTTC
CASSLDWRTGRDYGYTF
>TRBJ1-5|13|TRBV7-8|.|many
TGTGCCAGCAGCTTAGTCAGGGGTCAGCCCCAGCATTTT
CASSLVRGQPQHF
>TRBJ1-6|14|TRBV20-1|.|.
TGCAGTGCTAGTCGTCCAGGGATAGATTCACCCCTCCACTTT
CSASRPGIDSPLHF
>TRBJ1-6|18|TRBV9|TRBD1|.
TGTGCCAGCAGCGTAGATACAGGGGTTAGCTCCTATAATTCACCCCTCCACTTT
CASSVDTGVSSYNSPLHF
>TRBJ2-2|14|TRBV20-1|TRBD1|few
TGCAGTGCTAGAGACCCACAGGGGCACGGGGAGCTGTTTTTT
CSARDPQGHGELFF
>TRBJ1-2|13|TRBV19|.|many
TGTGCCAGTAGCAGGAGAGAGGGAGATGGCTACACCTTC
CASSRREGDGYTF
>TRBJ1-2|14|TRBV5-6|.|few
TGTGCCAGCAGCTACTACAGGGTTTCAGACGGCTACACCTTC
CASSYYRVSDGYTF
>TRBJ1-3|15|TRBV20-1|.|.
TGCAGTGCTAGTCGATCGGAGGGGTATGGAAACACCATATATTTT
CSASRSEGYGNTIYF
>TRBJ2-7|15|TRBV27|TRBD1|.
TGTGCCAGCAGTTCTCAGCTCGACAGGGCCTACGAGCAGTACTTC
CASSSQLDRAYEQYF
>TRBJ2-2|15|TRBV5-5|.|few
TGCGCCAGCAGCTTGGGTTCCCTGGGCACCGGGGAGCTGTTTTTT
CASSLGSLGTGELFF
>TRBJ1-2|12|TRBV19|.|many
TGTGCCAGTACGGGGATCATTAGAGGCTACACCTTC
CASTGIIRGYTF
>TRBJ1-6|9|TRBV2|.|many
TGTGCCAGCCGGGAACCCCTCCACTTT
CASREPLHF
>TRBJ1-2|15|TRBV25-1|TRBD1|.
TGTGCCAGCAGTTACTCCGGGACAGCGGGATATGGCTACACCTTC
CASSYSGTAGYGYTF
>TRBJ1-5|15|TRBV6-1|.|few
TGTGCCAGCAGTCGGCAGAGCCATAGCAATCAGCCCCAGCATTTT
CASSRQSHSNQPQHF
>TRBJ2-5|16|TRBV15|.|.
TGTGCCACCAGCAGCTTTGCCCCAGGCCCCCAAGAGACCCAGTACTTC
CATSSFAPGPQETQYF
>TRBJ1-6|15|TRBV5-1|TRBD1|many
TGCGCCAGCAGCTTGGACGGACAGGGAAGGTCACCCCTCCACTTT
CASSLDGQGRSPLHF
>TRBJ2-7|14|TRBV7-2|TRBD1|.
TGTGCCAGCAGCTTTCACGTCAGACAGGGAGTTCTGTACTTC
CASSFHVRQGVLYF
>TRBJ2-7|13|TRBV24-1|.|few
TGTGCCAGCAGCACCCGTAGGCCGTACGAGCAGTACTTC
CASSTRRPYEQYF
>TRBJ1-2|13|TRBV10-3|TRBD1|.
TGTGCCATCAGTGGGCGGGACAGCTATGGCTACACCTTC
CAISGRDSYGYTF
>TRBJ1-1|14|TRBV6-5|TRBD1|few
TGTGCCAGCACTGGACAGGGGTTCGGCACTGAAGCTTTCTTT
CASTGQGFGTEAFF
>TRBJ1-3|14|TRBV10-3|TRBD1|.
TGTGCCATGAGACCAGGGGGAACTGGAAACACCATATATTTT
CAMRPGGTGNTIYF
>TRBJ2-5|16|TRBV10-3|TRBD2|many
TGTGCCATCAGTGAGTCAACCGGACTAGCGCCGGAGACCCAGTACTTC
CAISESTGLAPETQYF
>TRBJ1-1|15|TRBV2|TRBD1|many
TGTGCCAGCAGTGAAGACAGGGGGCGGAACACTGAAGCTTTCTTT
CASSEDRGRNTEAFF
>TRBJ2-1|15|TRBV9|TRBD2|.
TGTGCCAGCAGCCCTCCGGGACTAGCGGGGTATGAGCAGTTCTTC
CASSPPGLAGYEQFF
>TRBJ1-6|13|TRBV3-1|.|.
TGTGCCAGCAGCCAAGGGGGGAGTTCACCCCTCCACTTT
CASSQGGSSPLHF
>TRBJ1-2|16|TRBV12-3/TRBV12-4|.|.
TGTGCCAGCAGTTCGGGACTTACTTGGGGTATCTATGGCTACACCTTC
CASSSGLTWGIYGYTF
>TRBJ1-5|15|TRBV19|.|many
TGTGCCAGTAGCAATGGACGGAAGGAAAATCAGCCCCAGCATTTT
CASSNGRKENQPQHF
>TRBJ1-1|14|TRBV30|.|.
TGTGCCTGGAGTGAATGGAGTGGACCGACTGAAGCTTTCTTT
CAWSEWSGPTEAFF
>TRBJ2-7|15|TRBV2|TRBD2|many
TGTGCCAGCAGTGTGACTAGCGGGGACTTGTACGAGCAGTACTTC
CASSVTSGDLYEQYF
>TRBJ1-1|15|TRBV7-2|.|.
TGTGCCAGCAGCTTAACCCGCTCGACGCGCCATGAAGCTTTCTTT
CASSLTRSTRHEAFF
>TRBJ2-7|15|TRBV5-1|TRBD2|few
TGCGCCAGCAGCCTACTAGCGGGAGAGACCTACGAGCAGTACTTC
CASSLLAGETYEQYF
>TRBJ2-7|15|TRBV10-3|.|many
TGTGCCATCAGTGACCCGACAGTGGGGGTCTACGAGCAGTACTTC
CAISDPTVGVYEQYF
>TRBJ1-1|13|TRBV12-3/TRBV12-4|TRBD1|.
TGTGCCAGCAGGGGGACAGAGAGCACTGAAGCTTTCTTT
CASRGTESTEAFF
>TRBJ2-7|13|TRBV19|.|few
TGTGCATCCCACGAAGGGGGAGGGCGCGAGCAGTACTTC
CASHEGGGREQYF
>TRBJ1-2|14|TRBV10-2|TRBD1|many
TGCGCCAGCAGTTCGGACAGGGGCATCTATGGCTACACCTTC
CASSSDRGIYGYTF
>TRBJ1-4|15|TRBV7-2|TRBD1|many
TGTGCCAGCAGCTCCAGGACAGGGAGTAATGAAAAACTGTTTTTT
CASSSRTGSNEKLFF
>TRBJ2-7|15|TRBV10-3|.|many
TGTGCCATCAGTGAGTCCGCAGGGACCCGGGAACGGCAGTACTTC
CAISESAGTRERQYF
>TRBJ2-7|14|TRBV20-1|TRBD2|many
TGCAGTGCTAGGGGAGTAGCGGGCTCCTACGAGCAGTACTTC
CSARGVAGSYEQYF
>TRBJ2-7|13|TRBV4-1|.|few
TGCGCCAGCAGCCAAGAAATTTCCTACGAGCAGTACTTC
CASSQEISYEQYF
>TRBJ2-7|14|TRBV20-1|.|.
TGCAGTGCTAGAGTTTTGAGCAGGGCCTACGAGCAGTACTTC
CSARVLSRAYEQYF
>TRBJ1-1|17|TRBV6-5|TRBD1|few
TGTGCCAGCAGTTCCGGGGCCAGGGGGCGGCGGAACACTGAAGCTTTCTTT
CASSSGARGRRNTEAFF
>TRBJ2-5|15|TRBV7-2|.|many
TGTGCCAGCAGCTCGGGGGACAGCTTCCAAGAGACCCAGTACTTC
CASSSGDSFQETQYF
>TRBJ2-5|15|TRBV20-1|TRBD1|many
TGCAGTGCTCGGAATCGGGACAGGGGGTCGGAGACCCAGTACTTC
CSARNRDRGSETQYF
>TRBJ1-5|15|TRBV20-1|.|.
TGCAGTGCTACCGAGAGGGGCAGGGTCGATCAGCCCCAGCATTTT
CSATERGRVDQPQHF
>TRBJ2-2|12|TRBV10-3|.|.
TGTGCCACCACACGGGGCTCCCGGGAGCTGTTTTTT
CATTRGSRELFF
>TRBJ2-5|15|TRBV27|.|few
TGTGCCAGCAGTTTAGGGGGAGGACAGTGGGAGACCCAGTACTTC
CASSLGGGQWETQYF
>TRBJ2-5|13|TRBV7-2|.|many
TGTGCCAGCAGCCGAAGCACTGAAGAGACCCAGTACTTC
CASSRSTEETQYF
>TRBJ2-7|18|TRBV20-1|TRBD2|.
TGCAGTGCCACGATGGGACTAGCGGGGGGTACGTTCTTCTACGAGCAGTACTTC
CSATMGLAGGTFFYEQYF